This section outlines one TCR beta chain sequence together with its context. The TCRbeta library was prepared with unique molecular identifiers. TCRdb re-called the PCR reads with MiXCR, one entry per CDR3 protein. The table records 350,000 to 450,000 distinct CDR3 sequences, approximately 20% of them present only once. J was trimmed by 3 bases and V by 0 bases; bases with no gene match: 7. The CDR3 runs to 18 residues. CDR1 is SGHRS, CDR2 YFSETQ, per germline. This entry belongs to a study of T-cell reconstitution after alpha-beta-depleted transplantation in children. The input for sequencing was PBMCs from the stem cell graft donor, taken from the stem cell graft. The gene calls are TRBV5-1 and TRBJ2-1, with 12 bases fitting TRBD2. This sequence originates from a human donor who donated a stem cell graft to a child with acute myeloid leukemia. CDR3 amino acids: CASSLVGLAGTGYNEQFF. The CDR3 DNA reads as TGCGCCAGCAGCTTGGTCGGACTAGCGGGAACCGGCTACAATGAGCAGTTCTTC.